The 19 T cell receptor beta chains below were found in one sample sequenced in a study of blood T cell repertoires in COVID-19. Some clones are missing from TCRdb's copy, which holds only in-frame ones; the method was immunoSEQ multiplex PCR. The sample lists roughly 520,000 clones, 85% to 90% occurring once. The sample taken for sequencing was PBMCs or T cells enriched from blood (not recorded which). These receptors all stem from a woman aged 40 to 50 who had recovered from COVID-19.

The chain uses TRBV2 and TRBJ2-3, with D possibly matching TRBD2 (5 bases). The CDR3 sequence is 12 residues long. From germline, CDR1 is SNHLY and CDR2 FYNNEI. Trimming took 7 bases from V and 5 from J, leaving 10 bases between them. CDR3 protein: CASIFAGDTQYF. The CDR3 DNA is TGTGCCAGCATCTTCGCGGGAGATACGCAGTATTTT.

V and J are TRBV6-5 and TRBJ2-7, with unresolved D. Germline assignment: CDR1 MNHEY and CDR2 SVGAGI. The germline V and J ends were trimmed by 6 bases and 6 bases, with 9 bases remaining between them. The CDR3 length is 11 residues. The CDR3 DNA is TGTGCCAGCAGGTACATCGGCGAGCAGTACTTC. Protein product: CASRYIGEQYF.

Here the CDR3 DNA reads TGCGCCAGCAGCCAAGGTGGGACAGGGGGCCTAAATCAGCCCCAGCATTTT. This codes for CASSQGGTGGLNQPQHF. The chain joins TRBV4-1 to TRBJ1-5; 12 bases agree with TRBD1. The CDR3 has 17 amino acids. Trimming cost V 1 base and J 4 bases; bases outside gene matches: 5. The germline V gene encodes CDR1 MGHRA and CDR2 YSYEKL.

The genes are TRBV12-5 and TRBJ1-1; a possible D gene is TRBD1 (6 bases). The germline V gene encodes CDR1 LGHNT and CDR2 FRNRAP. The germline V and J ends were trimmed by 0 bases and 4 bases, with 24 bases remaining between them. This CDR3 is 19 amino acids long. CDR3 amino acids: CASGLVRLGRGREATEAFF. The CDR3, as DNA: TGTGCTAGTGGTTTGGTACGTCTGGGCAGGGGTCGAGAGGCCACTGAAGCTTTCTTT. Supplemented by reference TRBV12-5 and TRBJ1-1, the full variable domain reads DARVTQTPRHKVTEMGQEVTMRCQPILGHNTVFWYRQTMMQGLELLAYFRNRAPLDDSGMPKDRFSAEMPDATLATLKIQPSEPRDSAVYFCASGLVRLGRGREATEAFFGQGTRLTVV.

A few counts support this clone. The J gene is TRBJ1-2, the V gene TRBV27; 9 positions match TRBD1. J gave up 7 bases and V 5 bases, and 8 bases lay outside the gene matches. The CDR3 has 14 amino acids. Germline assignment: CDR1 MNHEY and CDR2 SMNVEV (reference sequence). CDR3 residues: CASSNNRGLFGYTF. Written as DNA, the CDR3 is TGTGCCAGCAGTAATAACAGGGGGCTTTTTGGCTACACCTTC.

The chain has TRBV15 and TRBJ2-5, with 8 positions matching TRBD1. Germline trimming cut 0 bases from V and 5 bases from J; bases unmatched to any gene: 5. This CDR3 has 15 residues. Germline values: CDR1 LNHNV, CDR2 YYDKDF (reference sequence). CDR3 nucleotide sequence: TGTGCCACCAGCAGAGACCGGACAGGGAGGGAGACCCAGTACTTC. This encodes CATSRDRTGRETQYF.

This clone was seen a handful of times. The rearrangement links TRBV24-1 to TRBJ1-4; tentative D call: TRBD1 (6 bases). CDR1 is KGHDR, CDR2 SFDVKD, per germline. Between the trimmed V and J ends, which lost 4 bases and 4 bases, there was a span of 18 bases. This CDR3 has 17 amino acids. The CDR3 reads CATSDPSQGPVNEKLFF. CDR3 DNA sequence: TGTGCCACCAGTGACCCTAGCCAGGGGCCTGTTAATGAAAAACTGTTTTTT.

V usage is TRBV10-2 and J usage is TRBJ2-1; D possibly corresponds to TRBD1 (5 bases). V shed 6 bases and J shed 14 bases, with 14 bases lying between them. The CDR3 covers 11 residues. Germline lookup yields CDR1 WSHSY and CDR2 SAAADI. The CDR3 reads CASRYDRMKFF. For the CDR3, the DNA is TGCGCCAGCAGGTACGACAGAATGAAGTTCTTC.

The chain is built from TRBV19 and TRBJ2-1; 10 bases are a match to TRBD2. V was clipped by 7 bases and J by 3 bases; unmatched bases: 9. CDR3 length: 16 amino acids. Germline values: CDR1 LNHDA, CDR2 SQIVND (reference sequence). CDR3 residues: CASIPSGSGRYNEQFF. The CDR3 DNA is TGTGCCAGTATACCTAGCGGGAGCGGCCGCTACAATGAGCAGTTCTTC.

The rearrangement uses TRBV13 and TRBJ2-3; maybe TRBD2 (6 bases). V gave up 3 bases and J gave up 1 base, with 14 bases separating them. Looked up from germline, CDR1 is PRHDT and CDR2 is FYEKMQ (reference sequence). This CDR3 region has 16 residues. This CDR3 is CASSFGGTLGTDTQYF. The CDR3 bases are TGTGCCAGCAGCTTTGGGGGGACTTTAGGCACAGATACGCAGTATTTT.

The J gene is TRBJ2-1, the V gene TRBV19, with 7 bases aligning to TRBD1. The CDR3 has 14 residues. Germline CDR1 is LNHDA and CDR2 is SQIVND (reference sequence). With 5 bases clipped from V and 5 bases from J, the junction kept 6 bases outside the gene matches. The CDR3 loop reads CASSYRGFDNEQFF. Here the CDR3 DNA reads TGTGCCAGTAGTTACAGGGGCTTCGACAATGAGCAGTTCTTC.

The V and J genes are TRBV6-5 and TRBJ2-7; 9 positions agree with TRBD2. With 9 bases clipped from V and 5 bases from J, the junction kept 17 bases outside the gene matches. Germline loops: CDR1 MNHEY, CDR2 SVGAGI. The CDR3 spans 16 residues. The CDR3, as DNA: TGTGCCAGAACTTACGCGGCGGGAGGGCCCGTTCACGAGCAGTACTTC. Translation gives CARTYAAGGPVHEQYF.

The genes are TRBV7-4 and TRBJ1-5; no clear D. The CDR3 sequence is 18 residues long. CDR1 and CDR2 (germline): SGHVT, SQSDAQ. V was cut by 1 base and J by 0 bases, with 16 bases left in between. Here the CDR3 DNA reads TGTGCCAGCAGCTTAGTAGTCGAAGGAGACGATAGCAATCAGCCCCAGCATTTT. Protein: CASSLVVEGDDSNQPQHF.

V usage is TRBV19 and J usage is TRBJ2-1, with 11 bases aligning to TRBD2. This CDR3 region has 15 residues. V gave up 6 bases and J gave up 7 bases; unmatched junction bases: 8. The V gene's germline CDR1 is LNHDA and CDR2 SQIVND (reference sequence). CDR3: CASRTGLAASNEQFF. CDR3 DNA: TGTGCCAGTAGAACGGGACTAGCGGCATCGAATGAGCAGTTCTTC.

The rearrangement uses TRBV5-6 and TRBJ2-5, with a possible D match to TRBD1 (6 bases). The ends were cut back, 7 bases at V and 5 bases at J, with 12 bases in the middle. Germline lookup yields CDR1 SGHDT and CDR2 YYEEEE. CDR3 length: 12 residues. CDR3 DNA: TGTGCCAGCGCAGCAGGGGCCGAGACCCAGTACTTC. As protein: CASAAGAETQYF.

The chain couples TRBV7-2 to TRBJ1-4; D ambiguous. This CDR3 spans 17 amino acids. Germline V CDR1 and CDR2: SGHTA, FQGNSA. The V and J ends lost 3 bases and 0 bases respectively, with 14 bases between them. The CDR3 here is CASSFNSLISTNEKLFF. CDR3 nucleotides: TGTGCCAGCAGCTTTAACAGCCTGATTTCAACTAATGAAAAACTGTTTTTT.

The J gene is TRBJ2-2, the V gene TRBV25-1; D perhaps matches TRBD2 (6 bases). CDR3 length equals 16 residues. The germline gives CDR1 MGHDK, CDR2 SYGVNS. Between the trimmed V and J ends, which lost 4 bases and 6 bases, there was a span of 18 bases. The CDR3 protein is CASSVGFGRGAGELFF. In DNA, the CDR3 is TGTGCCAGCAGTGTTGGTTTCGGGAGAGGGGCCGGGGAGCTGTTTTTT.

The chain employs TRBV11-2 and TRBJ2-4, with 14 bases fitting TRBD2. Germline V lookup: CDR1 SGHAT, CDR2 FQNNGV. V lost 5 bases and J lost 0; bases outside the gene matches: 9. The CDR3 extends over 19 amino acids. This chain's CDR3 is CASSTPGLAGAGAKNIQYF. In DNA, the CDR3 is TGTGCCAGCAGCACCCCGGGACTAGCGGGGGCGGGAGCCAAAAACATTCAGTACTTC.

The chain couples TRBV4-3 to TRBJ2-6; 7 nucleotides align to TRBD1. Germline V gene data show CDR1 as LGHNA and CDR2 as YSLEER. This CDR3 spans 18 amino acids. After removal of 2 bases from V and 0 bases from J, the junction contained 7 bases not matched to a gene. The CDR3 DNA reads as TGCGCCAGCAGCCAACCGGGACAGATAGGCTCTGGGGCCAACGTCCTGACTTTC. Protein sequence: CASSQPGQIGSGANVLTF.